This entry lists 24 T cell receptor beta chains sequenced from one sample in a study of CD8+ T cells in alopecia areata. The sequencing template was cDNA reverse transcribed from extracted RNA. Only in-frame clones appear in the TCRdb table, and some are missing; sequencing was by immunoSEQ multiplex PCR. The top ten clones hold about 1.6% of a sample with some 220,000 clones, about 58% of them seen once. Treatment: oral pan-JAK inhibitor, 5-10 mg twice daily. The sample was CD4+ T cells sorted from blood, taken at week 4, from a patient treated with tofacitinib. Every receptor here comes from a human donor with alopecia areata.

The V and J genes are TRBV2 and TRBJ1-6; 12 bases fit TRBD1. Trimming cost V 7 bases and J 12 bases; bases outside gene matches: 7. The CDR3 loop spans 14 amino acids. Germline V gene lookup returns CDR1 SNHLY and CDR2 FYNNEI. The CDR3 bases are TGTGCCAGCACCACCGGGACAGGGGGCGAACCCCTCCACTTT. Translating it yields CASTTGTGGEPLHF.

The chain uses TRBV6-1 and TRBJ2-1, with TRBD2 matching over 14 bases. J was trimmed by 7 bases and V by 6 bases; bases with no gene match: 5. Germline V gene sequence: CDR1 MNHNS, CDR2 SASEGT. The CDR3 is made up of 15 amino acids. The CDR3 protein is CASSSGTSGGNEQFF. CDR3 in DNA: TGTGCCAGCAGCTCCGGGACTAGCGGGGGAAATGAGCAGTTCTTC.

The chain carries TRBV29-1 and TRBJ2-2; D may be TRBD1 or TRBD2 (5 bases each). This CDR3 spans 14 amino acids. The germline V and J ends were trimmed by 2 bases and 3 bases, with 10 bases remaining between them. CDR1 is SQVTM, CDR2 ANQGSEA, per germline. CDR3 region: CSVERGVHTGELFF. CDR3 coding DNA: TGCAGCGTTGAAAGAGGGGTACACACCGGGGAGCTGTTTTTT.

The chain recombines TRBV30 with TRBJ1-1, with 8 positions matching TRBD1. The CDR3 extends over 16 amino acids. Unmatched junction bases numbered 12, after V lost 6 bases and J lost 0 bases. Per the germline V gene, CDR1 is GTSNPN and CDR2 is SVGIG (reference sequence). CDR3 in DNA: TGTGCCTGCCGACAGGGGTCAAGACAAATGAACACTGAAGCTTTCTTT. Residues: CACRQGSRQMNTEAFF.

This rearrangement joins TRBV29-1 to TRBJ1-1; D is uncertain. The CDR3 covers 14 residues. Per germline, CDR1 SQVTM and CDR2 ANQGSEA. Trimming took off 6 bases at V and 4 bases at J, with 18 bases between the two ends. CDR3 in DNA: TGCAGCGTCCTCGTTGACCGGGCGATCACTGAAGCTTTCTTT. This codes for CSVLVDRAITEAFF.

A few counts support this clone. The chain couples TRBV7-9 to TRBJ2-1; 7 positions agree with TRBD1. This CDR3 is 15 amino acids long. Germline-derived CDR1 and CDR2 are SEHNR and FQNEAQ (reference sequence). V lost 6 bases, J lost 4 bases, and 9 bases stayed unmatched. The CDR3 nucleotides read TGTGCCAGCAGGGGCAGGGGGAAACCTTACAATGAGCAGTTCTTC. This sequence encodes CASRGRGKPYNEQFF.

The chain's CDR3 is CASSQQETLIPNTEAFF. In nucleotides, the CDR3 is TGTGCCAGCAGCCAACAAGAGACACTGATCCCGAACACTGAAGCTTTCTTT. The genes are TRBV14 and TRBJ1-1, with D hard to call. CDR3 length: 17 residues. Trimming cost V 2 bases and J 1 base, with 17 bases left between them. Germline loops: CDR1 SGHDN, CDR2 FVKESK.

This clone turned up a few times. This chain links TRBV30 with TRBJ1-1; TRBD1 agrees at 8 bases. The germline gives CDR1 GTSNPN, CDR2 SVGIG (reference sequence). The CDR3 extends over 12 amino acids. V lost 6 bases and J lost 4; bases outside the gene matches: 4. The DNA of the CDR3 is TGTGCCTGCCAGGGGGCTGGCACTGAAGCTTTCTTT. Translating gives CACQGAGTEAFF.

The V call is TRBV5-1, the J call TRBJ1-1; D unresolved. This CDR3 spans 13 amino acids. Germline V gene sequence: CDR1 SGHRS, CDR2 YFSETQ. Trimming left V 2 bases short and J 8 bases short, with 13 bases between. The CDR3 here is CASSLNPTEEAFF. DNA of the CDR3: TGCGCCAGCAGCTTAAATCCCACAGAGGAAGCTTTCTTT.

The V gene is TRBV14, the J gene TRBJ2-5; D may match TRBD1 or TRBD2 (5 bases each). CDR3 length: 13 residues. The ends were cut back, 4 bases at V and 4 bases at J, with 10 bases in the middle. CDR1 SGHDN and CDR2 FVKESK come from the germline V gene. The CDR3 here is CASSRGFLETQYF. The CDR3 DNA is TGTGCCAGCAGCCGGGGGTTCTTAGAGACCCAGTACTTC.

This clone has more than one count but fewer than ten. Mismatch with germline at one junction end may stem from a read error. The V gene is TRBV12-5, the J gene TRBJ1-1; D uncertain. CDR3 size: 11 residues. Germline V gene sequence: CDR1 LGHNT, CDR2 FRNRAP. Here the CDR3 DNA reads TGTGCTAGTGGATTGGAGCGAGAAGCTTTCTTT. It encodes CASGLEREAFF.

The chain combines TRBV4-2 with TRBJ2-3; 11 nucleotides agree with TRBD2. J gave up 0 bases and V 1 base, and 6 bases lay outside the gene matches. Germline lookup yields CDR1 LGHNA and CDR2 YNFKEQ. There are 18 residues in the CDR3. The CDR3 nucleotides are TGTGCCAGCAGCCAAGGTCTTTCTAGCGGGGGGAGCACAGATACGCAGTATTTT. Residues: CASSQGLSSGGSTDTQYF.

This clone was observed a few times. The chain carries TRBV29-1 and TRBJ1-1; D is unclear. V was clipped by 6 bases and J by 0 bases, with 14 bases between them. The CDR3 runs to 14 residues. In germline, CDR1 is SQVTM, CDR2 ANQGSEA. The CDR3: CSVVFQRVNTEAFF. The DNA for the CDR3 is TGCAGCGTCGTTTTCCAGAGGGTGAACACTGAAGCTTTCTTT.

The table lists this clone with many counts. The sample contains more than one DNA sequence encoding this CDR3. The V gene is TRBV2, the J gene TRBJ1-6; 7 bases map to TRBD1. This CDR3 contains 13 residues. Germline CDR1 SNHLY, CDR2 FYNNEI. V shed 4 bases, J shed 7 bases, and the junction held 1 base outside the gene matches. The CDR3, as DNA: TGTGCCAGCAGTGGGGACAGCAATTCACCCCTCCACTTT. It translates to CASSGDSNSPLHF.

This clone was observed a few times. The chain couples TRBV7-2 to TRBJ1-1; D ambiguous. Germline CDR1 and CDR2: SGHTA and FQGNSA. This CDR3 spans 16 amino acids. Trimming pared 1 base from V and 7 bases from J, leaving 19 bases between. CDR3 loop: CASSLGQLINTDEAFF. Written as DNA, the CDR3 is TGTGCCAGCAGCTTAGGCCAGCTCATTAACACTGATGAAGCTTTCTTT.

This clone was counted a few times. The chain uses TRBV6-6 and TRBJ1-2, with TRBD1 matching 8 bases. CDR1 and CDR2 from the germline V gene are MNHNY and SVGAGI (reference sequence). V gave up 2 bases and J gave up 6 bases; unmatched junction bases: 2. The CDR3 contains 13 residues. The CDR3 sequence is CASSYETGDGYTF. The CDR3 DNA reads TGTGCCAGCAGTTACGAGACAGGGGATGGCTACACCTTC.

As to this clone: This sample includes further DNA sequences coding for the same CDR3. This chain's CDR3 is CASSLSSGANVLTF. In DNA form, the CDR3 reads TGTGCCAGCAGCCTAAGCTCTGGGGCCAACGTCCTGACTTTC. This chain links TRBV7-2 with TRBJ2-6, with D uncertain. The V gene's germline CDR1 is SGHTA and CDR2 FQGNSA. V was shortened by 5 bases and J by 0 bases, with 5 bases between the two germline ends. This CDR3 has 14 amino acids.

This clone was detected only a few times. This chain links TRBV5-5 with TRBJ2-2; TRBD2 is a possible D gene (6 bases). V lost 0 bases to trimming and J lost 9 bases, with 12 bases between them. Looked up from germline, CDR1 is SGHKS and CDR2 is YYEKEE (reference sequence). The CDR3 runs 14 residues. CDR3 sequence (DNA): TGTGCCAGCAGCTTGGCTCCGGCGGGGAGGGAGCTGTTTTTT. Its translation: CASSLAPAGRELFF.

This chain joins TRBV5-1 and TRBJ2-5; 14 bases fit TRBD2. The CDR3 has 16 residues. Germline V gene sequence: CDR1 SGHRS, CDR2 YFSETQ. J gave up 3 bases and V 4 bases, and 5 bases lay outside the gene matches. CDR3 protein: CASSLGTSGGKETQYF. CDR3 DNA sequence: TGCGCCAGCAGCCTTGGGACTAGCGGGGGTAAAGAGACCCAGTACTTC.

The rearrangement joins TRBV30 to TRBJ2-2, with 8 positions matching TRBD1. After removal of 4 bases from V and 3 bases from J, the junction contained 4 bases not matched to a gene. Germline assignment: CDR1 GTSNPN and CDR2 SVGIG (reference sequence). There are 14 residues in the CDR3. This chain's CDR3 is CAWIRGHDTGELFF. CDR3 nucleotide sequence: TGTGCCTGGATCAGGGGGCACGACACCGGGGAGCTGTTTTTT.

This clone was observed a single time. This same CDR3 is encoded by further DNA sequences in the sample. The chain carries TRBV30 and TRBJ2-2; D is uncertain. Germline CDR1 GTSNPN, CDR2 SVGIG (reference sequence). The ends were cut back, 2 bases at V and 4 bases at J, with 5 bases in the middle. This CDR3 has 12 residues. This CDR3 reads CAWSPGTGELFF. For the CDR3, the DNA is TGTGCCTGGAGTCCGGGCACCGGGGAGCTGTTTTTT.

The chain has TRBV30 and TRBJ1-2, with D unresolved. With 0 bases removed from V and 8 bases from J, the gap between germline ends came to 13 bases. From germline, CDR1 is GTSNPN and CDR2 SVGIG (reference sequence). The CDR3 length is 13 residues. In nucleotides, the CDR3 is TGTGCCTGGAGTGTAAGACCGGGAGGGGGCTACACCTTC. Translation: CAWSVRPGGGYTF. The complete variable domain, with remaining parts taken from reference TRBV30 and TRBJ1-2, reads SQTIHQWPATLVQPVGSPLSLECTVEGTSNPNLYWYRQAAGRGLQLLFYSVGIGQISSEVPQNLSASRPQDRQFILSSKKLLLSDSGFYLCAWSVRPGGGYTFGSGTRLTVV.

This clone was counted only a few times. V is TRBV19 and J is TRBJ2-1, with D uncertain. V was cut by 6 bases and J by 6 bases, with 12 bases left in between. The CDR3 is made up of 13 amino acids. Germline V gene sequence: CDR1 LNHDA, CDR2 SQIVND (reference sequence). The CDR3 nucleotides read TGTGCCAGTAGCCGAATATTGCGCAATGAGCAGTTCTTC. Translated, it gives CASSRILRNEQFF.

V gene TRBV7-2 combines with J gene TRBJ1-1; D is undetermined. CDR3 length equals 13 residues. Per the germline V gene, CDR1 is SGHTA and CDR2 is FQGNSA. The V end was cut by 5 bases, the J end by 6 bases, with 13 bases between. As DNA, the CDR3 is TGTGCCAGCAGCCCATCCGGGCGGGCTGAAGCTTTCTTT. This codes for CASSPSGRAEAFF.